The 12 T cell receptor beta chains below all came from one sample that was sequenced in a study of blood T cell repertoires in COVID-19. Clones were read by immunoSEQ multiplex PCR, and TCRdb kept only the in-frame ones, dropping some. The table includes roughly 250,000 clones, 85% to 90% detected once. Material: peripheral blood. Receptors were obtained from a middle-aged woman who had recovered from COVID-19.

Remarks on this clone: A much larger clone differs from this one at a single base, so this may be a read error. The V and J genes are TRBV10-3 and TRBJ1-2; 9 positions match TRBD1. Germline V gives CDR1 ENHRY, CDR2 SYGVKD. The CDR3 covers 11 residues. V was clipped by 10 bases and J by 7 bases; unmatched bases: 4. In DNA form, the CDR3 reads TGTGCCACCGGACAGGGGCCTGGCTACACCTTC. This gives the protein CATGQGPGYTF.

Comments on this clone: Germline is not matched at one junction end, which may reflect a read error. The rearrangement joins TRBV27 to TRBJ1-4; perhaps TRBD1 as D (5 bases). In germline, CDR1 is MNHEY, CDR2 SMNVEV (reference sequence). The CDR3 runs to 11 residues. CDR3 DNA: TGTGCCATCTCCCCAGGGCCCCCAGGGCATTTT. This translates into CAISPGPPGHF.

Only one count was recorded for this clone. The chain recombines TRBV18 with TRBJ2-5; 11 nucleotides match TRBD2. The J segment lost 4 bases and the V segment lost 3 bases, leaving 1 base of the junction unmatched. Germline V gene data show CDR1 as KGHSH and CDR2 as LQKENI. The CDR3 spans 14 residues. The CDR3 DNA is TGTGCCAGCTCACCCCTAGCGGGAGGAGAGACCCAGTACTTC. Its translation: CASSPLAGGETQYF.

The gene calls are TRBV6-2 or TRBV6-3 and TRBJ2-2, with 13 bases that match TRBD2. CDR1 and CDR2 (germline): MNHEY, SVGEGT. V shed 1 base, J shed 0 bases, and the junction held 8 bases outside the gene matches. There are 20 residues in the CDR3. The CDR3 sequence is CASSYWQGLAGLANTGELFF. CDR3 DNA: TGTGCCAGCAGTTACTGGCAGGGACTAGCGGGATTGGCGAACACCGGGGAGCTGTTTTTT.

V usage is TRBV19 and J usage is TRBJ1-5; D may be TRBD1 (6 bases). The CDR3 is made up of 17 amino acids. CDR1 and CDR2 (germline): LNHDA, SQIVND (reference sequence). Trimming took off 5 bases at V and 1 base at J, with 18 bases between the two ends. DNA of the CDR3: TGTGCCAGTAGTCCCATGGGACAAGTTTACAGCAATCAGCCCCAGCATTTT. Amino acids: CASSPMGQVYSNQPQHF. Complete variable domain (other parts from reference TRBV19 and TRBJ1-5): DGGITQSPKYLFRKEGQNVTLSCEQNLNHDAMYWYRQDPGQGLRLIYYSQIVNDFQKGDIAEGYSVSREKKESFPLTVTSAQKNPTAFYLCASSPMGQVYSNQPQHFGDGTRLSIL.

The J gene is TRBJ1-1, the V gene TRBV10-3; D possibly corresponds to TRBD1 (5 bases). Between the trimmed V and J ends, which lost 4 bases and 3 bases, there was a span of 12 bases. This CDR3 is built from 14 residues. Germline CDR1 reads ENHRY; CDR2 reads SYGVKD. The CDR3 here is CAISVLGGDTEAFF. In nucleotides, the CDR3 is TGTGCCATCAGTGTTCTCGGGGGAGACACTGAAGCTTTCTTT.

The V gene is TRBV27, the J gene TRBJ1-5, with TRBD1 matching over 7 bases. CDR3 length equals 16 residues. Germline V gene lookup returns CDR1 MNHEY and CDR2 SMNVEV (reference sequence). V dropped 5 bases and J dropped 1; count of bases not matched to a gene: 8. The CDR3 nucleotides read TGTGCCAGCAGTCCACAGGGGTTAGGGAGCAATCAGCCCCAGCATTTT. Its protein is CASSPQGLGSNQPQHF.

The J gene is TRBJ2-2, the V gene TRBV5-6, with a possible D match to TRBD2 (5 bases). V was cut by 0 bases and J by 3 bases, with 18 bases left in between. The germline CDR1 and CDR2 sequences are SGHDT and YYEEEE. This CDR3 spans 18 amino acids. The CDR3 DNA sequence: TGTGCCAGCAGCTTGGAAGGGCTAGCTTCCTGGGACACCGGGGAGCTGTTTTTT. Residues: CASSLEGLASWDTGELFF.

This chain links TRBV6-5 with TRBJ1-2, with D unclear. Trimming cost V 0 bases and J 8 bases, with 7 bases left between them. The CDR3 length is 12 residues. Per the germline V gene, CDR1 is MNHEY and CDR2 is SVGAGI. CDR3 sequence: CASSYSSGGYTF. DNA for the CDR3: TGTGCCAGCAGTTACTCGTCAGGAGGCTACACCTTC.

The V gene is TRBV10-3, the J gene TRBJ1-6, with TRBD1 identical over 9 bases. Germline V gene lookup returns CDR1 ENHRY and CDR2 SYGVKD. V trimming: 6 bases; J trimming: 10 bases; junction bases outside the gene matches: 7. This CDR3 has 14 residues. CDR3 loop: CAIRVQGAGSPLHF. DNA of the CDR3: TGTGCCATCAGGGTACAGGGGGCCGGGTCACCCCTCCACTTT.

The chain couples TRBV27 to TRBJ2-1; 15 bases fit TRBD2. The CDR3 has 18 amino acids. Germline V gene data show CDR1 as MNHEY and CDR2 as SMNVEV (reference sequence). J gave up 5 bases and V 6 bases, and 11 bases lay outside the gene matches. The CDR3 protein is CASSRTSGRAWLHNEQFF. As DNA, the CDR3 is TGTGCCAGCAGCCGGACTAGCGGGAGGGCCTGGTTGCACAATGAGCAGTTCTTC.

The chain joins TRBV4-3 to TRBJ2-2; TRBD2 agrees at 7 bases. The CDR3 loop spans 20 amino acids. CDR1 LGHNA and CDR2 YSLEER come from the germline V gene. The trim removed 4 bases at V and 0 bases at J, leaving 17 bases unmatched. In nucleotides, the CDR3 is TGCGCCAGCAGCCCGCGTGCGGCCGCGGGGGAGATTCCGAACACCGGGGAGCTGTTTTTT. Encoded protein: CASSPRAAAGEIPNTGELFF.